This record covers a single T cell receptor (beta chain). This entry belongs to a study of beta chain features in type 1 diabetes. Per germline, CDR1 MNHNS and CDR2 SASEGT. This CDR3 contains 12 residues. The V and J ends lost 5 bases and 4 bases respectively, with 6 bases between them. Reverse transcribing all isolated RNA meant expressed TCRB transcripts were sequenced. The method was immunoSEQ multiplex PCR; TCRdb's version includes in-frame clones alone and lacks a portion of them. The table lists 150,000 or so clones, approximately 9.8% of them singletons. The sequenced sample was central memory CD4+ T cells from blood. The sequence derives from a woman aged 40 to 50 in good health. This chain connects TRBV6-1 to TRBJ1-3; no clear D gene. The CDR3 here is CASSSNGNTIYF. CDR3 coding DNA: TGTGCCAGCAGTTCTAACGGAAACACCATATATTTT.